One sample yielded the 6 T cell receptor beta chains listed below, sequenced in a study of T cell responses to AZD1222 COVID-19 vaccine. Only in-frame clones appear in the TCRdb table, and some are missing; sequencing was by immunoSEQ multiplex PCR. The sample has approximately 110,000 clones; 70% to 90% are singletons. The specimen comprised peripheral blood, sampled 28 days after the second AZD1222 dose. The origin of the receptors is an adult who received the AZD1222 COVID-19 vaccine.

This clone showed up just once. CDR3 bases: TGTGCCAGCAGGAACGATTGGGGTCGGGCCGATTCCTACAATGAGCAGTTCTTC. This encodes CASRNDWGRADSYNEQFF. The chain couples TRBV2 to TRBJ2-1; no clear D. Trimming shortened V by 6 bases and J by 1 base, and 22 bases separated the two germline ends. The CDR3 is made up of 18 amino acids. The germline gives CDR1 SNHLY, CDR2 FYNNEI.

The genes are TRBV5-8 and TRBJ1-1; no definite D call. The V and J ends lost 5 bases and 5 bases respectively, with 7 bases between them. This CDR3 has 11 residues. Germline assignment: CDR1 SGHTS and CDR2 YDEGEE. The CDR3 DNA is TGTGCCAGCAGTATAGGAACTGAAGCTTTCTTT. It encodes CASSIGTEAFF.

A single count supports this clone. The chain combines TRBV15 with TRBJ1-4; 7 positions agree with TRBD1. Germline CDR1 LNHNV, CDR2 YYDKDF (reference sequence). The trim removed 5 bases at V and 4 bases at J, leaving 7 bases unmatched. The CDR3 loop spans 15 amino acids. CDR3 in amino acids: CATSEQGRDNEKLFF. The CDR3 bases are TGTGCCACCAGCGAACAGGGGCGGGATAATGAAAAACTGTTTTTT.

The chain joins TRBV4-2 to TRBJ2-5, with 9 positions matching TRBD2. Trimming cost V 2 bases and J 2 bases; bases outside gene matches: 0. The CDR3 covers 14 residues. Germline lookup yields CDR1 LGHNA and CDR2 YNFKEQ. CDR3 DNA: TGTGCCAGCAGCCAACTAGCGGGGCAAGAGACCCAGTACTTC. Translating gives CASSQLAGQETQYF.

This chain uses TRBV7-3 with TRBJ2-3; possible D gene TRBD2, 6 bases. CDR1 SGHTA and CDR2 FQGTGA come from the germline V gene. CDR3 size: 15 residues. Trimming stripped 5 bases from V and 6 bases from J, with 18 bases between. The CDR3 region is CASSTGTGYGDTQYF. CDR3 bases: TGTGCCAGCAGCACGGGGACTGGGTACGGGGATACGCAGTATTTT.

The chain joins TRBV3-1 (or the pseudogene TRBV3-2) to TRBJ1-1; the match to TRBD1 covers 7 bases. J gave up 0 bases and V 3 bases, and 7 bases lay outside the gene matches. The CDR3 runs to 16 residues. CDR1 and CDR2 (germline): LGHDT, YNNKEL (reference sequence). In DNA form, the CDR3 reads TGTGCCAGCAGCCAGGATGACAGGGCTTTGAACACTGAAGCTTTCTTT. Encoded protein: CASSQDDRALNTEAFF.